Following are 25 T cell receptor beta chains from one sample sequenced in a study of graft-versus-host responses after intestinal transplantation. Sequencing was performed with immunoSEQ multiplex PCR; in TCRdb, only in-frame clones are kept and a portion is missing. The table shows about 93,000 clones, with roughly 93% occurring only once. Antigen specificity for these receptors is unknown. The starting material was unstimulated CD8+ T cells sorted from spleen or lymph node cells, obtained before intestinal transplant. These receptors were taken from a human donor who received an intestinal transplant.

The chain carries TRBV19 and TRBJ1-5, with a tentative D call TRBD1 (5 bases). Per the germline V gene, CDR1 is LNHDA and CDR2 is SQIVND (reference sequence). The CDR3 consists of 13 residues. V gave up 8 bases and J gave up 7 bases, with 15 bases separating them. The CDR3 sequence: CASDWGGIQPQHF. The CDR3 DNA reads as TGTGCCAGTGACTGGGGGGGAATCCAGCCCCAGCATTTT.

The J gene is TRBJ1-1, the V gene TRBV27; no firm D call. The CDR3 consists of 15 residues. V was clipped by 0 bases and J by 0 bases, with 8 bases between them. Germline V gene sequence: CDR1 MNHEY, CDR2 SMNVEV (reference sequence). DNA of the CDR3: TGTGCCAGCAGTTTATCGTCAGCGCTGAACACTGAAGCTTTCTTT. It encodes CASSLSSALNTEAFF.

The chain employs TRBV6-1 and TRBJ2-5, with 10 bases matching TRBD2. Germline CDR1 reads MNHNS; CDR2 reads SASEGT. Losses at the gene ends were 7 bases for V and 4 bases for J; bases not matched to a gene: 9. The CDR3 has 15 residues. The CDR3 region has the DNA TGTGCCAGCATACTCTTCAGCGGGGGGGGAGAGACCCAGTACTTC. Translating it yields CASILFSGGGETQYF.

The chain combines TRBV5-5 with TRBJ1-2; D is unclear. This CDR3 region has 14 residues. Trimming removed 3 bases from V and 0 bases from J, with 9 bases in between. Germline CDR1 SGHKS, CDR2 YYEKEE (reference sequence). The CDR3 DNA sequence: TGTGCCAGCAGCTCCCAAGCCTCTAACTATGGCTACACCTTC. It codes for CASSSQASNYGYTF.

This sequence joins TRBV5-6 and TRBJ2-5, with D unclear. Deletions cut 2 bases from V and 5 bases from J, with 16 bases between. The CDR3 covers 15 residues. The germline CDR1 and CDR2 sequences are SGHDT and YYEEEE. The CDR3 nucleotides read TGTGCCAGCAGCTTCTTTCAGGTTTTTTTGGAGACCCAGTACTTC. Translation gives CASSFFQVFLETQYF.

The rearrangement uses TRBV30 and TRBJ1-1; D perhaps matches TRBD1 (5 bases). Trimming stripped 4 bases from V and 4 bases from J, with 16 bases between. The CDR3 runs to 14 residues. Germline V gives CDR1 GTSNPN, CDR2 SVGIG (reference sequence). The CDR3 DNA is TGTGCCTGGATAAGGATCGGGGGAGGCACTGAAGCTTTCTTT. It yields the protein CAWIRIGGGTEAFF.

The chain joins TRBV6-1 to TRBJ2-1; the D gene is possibly TRBD2 (6 bases). This CDR3 has 12 residues. CDR1 is MNHNS and CDR2 is SASEGT in the germline V gene. Between the trimmed V and J ends, which lost 3 bases and 12 bases, there was a span of 12 bases. CDR3 residues: CASSDGGDGQFF. DNA for the CDR3: TGTGCCAGCAGTGACGGGGGAGACGGGCAGTTCTTC.

V usage is TRBV13 and J usage is TRBJ2-7; 7 nucleotides match TRBD1. The CDR3 spans 15 residues. With 0 bases clipped from V and 1 base from J, the junction kept 3 bases outside the gene matches. CDR1 and CDR2 (germline): PRHDT, FYEKMQ (reference sequence). CDR3 loop: CASSLGPGGSYEQYF. CDR3 nucleotide sequence: TGTGCCAGCAGCTTAGGGCCAGGGGGATCCTACGAGCAGTACTTC.

The chain employs TRBV28 and TRBJ2-1, with 10 bases matching TRBD2. The CDR3 has 14 residues. Trimming cost V 7 bases and J 10 bases; bases outside gene matches: 10. Germline V gene sequence: CDR1 MDHEN, CDR2 SYDVKM. For the CDR3, the DNA is TGTGCCAGCATGACTAGCGGGCCTCTTGTGGAGCAGTTCTTC. Translating gives CASMTSGPLVEQFF.

The V call is TRBV6-5, the J call TRBJ1-1; D may be TRBD1 (6 bases). Germline lookup yields CDR1 MNHEY and CDR2 SVGAGI. V shed 5 bases and J shed 2 bases, with 12 bases lying between them. The CDR3 is made up of 14 amino acids. CDR3 coding DNA: TGTGCCAGCAGTCCCTACAGGGAAAACACTGAAGCTTTCTTT. Encoded protein: CASSPYRENTEAFF.

The V gene is TRBV27, the J gene TRBJ2-2; D gene uncertain. Trimming took 4 bases from V and 2 from J, leaving 8 bases between them. The CDR3 runs to 14 residues. CDR1 and CDR2 (germline): MNHEY, SMNVEV (reference sequence). This CDR3 reads CASSSLRNTGELFF. The CDR3, as DNA: TGTGCCAGCAGTTCACTAAGAAACACCGGGGAGCTGTTTTTT.

The chain employs TRBV28 and TRBJ2-7, with D perhaps TRBD1 (6 bases). The CDR3 is made up of 12 amino acids. Trimming pared 4 bases from V and 5 bases from J, leaving 9 bases between. Germline V gene lookup returns CDR1 MDHEN and CDR2 SYDVKM. This CDR3 is CASSWQGNEQYF. The CDR3 region has the DNA TGTGCCAGCAGTTGGCAGGGGAACGAGCAGTACTTC. Complete variable domain (other parts from reference TRBV28 and TRBJ2-7): DVKVTQSSRYLVKRTGEKVFLECVQDMDHENMFWYRQDPGLGLRLIYFSYDVKMKEKGDIPEGYSVSREKKERFSLILESASTNQTSMYLCASSWQGNEQYFGPGTRLTVT.

This chain connects TRBV27 to TRBJ2-7; no clear D gene. This CDR3 spans 13 amino acids. Trimming stripped 2 bases from V and 0 bases from J, with 5 bases between. CDR1 and CDR2 (germline): MNHEY, SMNVEV (reference sequence). The CDR3 nucleotides read TGTGCCAGCAGTTTACAGATCTCCTACGAGCAGTACTTC. Translated: CASSLQISYEQYF.

V and J are TRBV10-3 and TRBJ1-1; tentatively, D is TRBD1 (5 bases). The CDR3 runs to 15 residues. V dropped 5 bases and J dropped 7 bases, with 20 bases sitting between them. Looked up from germline, CDR1 is ENHRY and CDR2 is SYGVKD. Here the CDR3 reads CAISKMMGLNNEAFF. In nucleotides, the CDR3 is TGTGCCATCAGTAAAATGATGGGGCTAAATAATGAAGCTTTCTTT.

This chain uses TRBV6-4 with TRBJ2-2; TRBD2 agrees at 7 bases. Germline V gives CDR1 MRHNA, CDR2 SNTAGT. This CDR3 contains 12 residues. The trim removed 8 bases at V and 4 bases at J, leaving 1 base unmatched. The CDR3 bases are TGTGCCAGCGCGGGAGTCACCGGGGAGCTGTTTTTT. Its translation is CASAGVTGELFF.

The chain carries TRBV5-1 and TRBJ1-4; D may be TRBD1 (5 bases). This CDR3 has 15 residues. Deletions cut 3 bases from V and 8 bases from J, with 17 bases between. The germline V gene encodes CDR1 SGHRS and CDR2 YFSETQ. The DNA of the CDR3 is TGCGCCAGCAGCTCATGGGGGACTGGAGGGGAAAAACTGTTTTTT. Encoded protein: CASSSWGTGGEKLFF.

This chain links TRBV29-1 with TRBJ2-3, with 7 positions matching TRBD2. This CDR3 comprises 16 residues. Per the germline V gene, CDR1 is SQVTM and CDR2 is ANQGSEA. J gave up 2 bases and V 0 bases, and 8 bases lay outside the gene matches. CDR3 nucleotides: TGCAGCGTTGAAGATCCTAGCGGACCATCCACAGATACGCAGTATTTT. Residues: CSVEDPSGPSTDTQYF.

The chain is built from TRBV13 and TRBJ2-1; 8 bases match TRBD2. Per the germline V gene, CDR1 is PRHDT and CDR2 is FYEKMQ (reference sequence). The CDR3 totals 15 residues. The V and J ends lost 7 bases and 7 bases, in that order; junction bases with no gene match: 12. CDR3 coding DNA: TGTGCCAGCACCCCCGGGAGGGCCTCGGGGAATGAGCAGTTCTTC. Protein product: CASTPGRASGNEQFF.

This clone occurred once. This rearrangement joins TRBV6-1 to TRBJ2-7, with 10 bases lining up with TRBD2. V lost 2 bases to trimming and J lost 1 base; unmatched junction nucleotides: 5. The CDR3 loop spans 16 amino acids. The germline V gene has CDR1 MNHNS and CDR2 SASEGT. Here the CDR3 reads CASSESGAGGSYEQYF. The CDR3 DNA reads TGTGCCAGCAGTGAAAGTGGAGCGGGAGGGTCCTACGAGCAGTACTTC.

The V and J genes are TRBV29-1 and TRBJ2-4; 13 bases align to TRBD2. CDR1 SQVTM and CDR2 ANQGSEA come from the germline V gene. The CDR3 contains 16 residues. J lost 6 bases, V lost 7 bases, and 12 bases had no gene match. The CDR3 region is CSASLAGGLGVNIQYF. Written as DNA, the CDR3 is TGCAGCGCCTCACTAGCGGGAGGGCTAGGTGTAAACATTCAGTACTTC.

This clone was detected once. This rearrangement joins TRBV27 to TRBJ2-7; D is unclear. The CDR3 runs 14 residues. Germline CDR1 and CDR2: MNHEY and SMNVEV (reference sequence). Deletions cut 2 bases from V and 1 base from J, with 9 bases between. CDR3 DNA: TGTGCCAGCAGTTTAGGTTCCGGGTCCTACGAGCAGTACTTC. Encoded protein: CASSLGSGSYEQYF.

V and J are TRBV2 and TRBJ2-3; 11 bases agree with TRBD1. The ends lost 10 bases at V and 3 bases at J; junction bases unmatched: 9. Germline values: CDR1 SNHLY, CDR2 FYNNEI. This CDR3 spans 15 amino acids. The CDR3 DNA is TGTGCCAAGAATAAGGACAGGGGGCAAACAGATACGCAGTATTTT. Translation gives CAKNKDRGQTDTQYF.

The chain has TRBV9 and TRBJ1-3; possible D gene TRBD1, 5 bases. V gave up 4 bases and J gave up 3 bases, with 14 bases separating them. Germline CDR1 reads SGDLS; CDR2 reads YYNGEE. This CDR3 is built from 15 residues. The CDR3 bases are TGTGCCAGCAGCCCCCAGGGTGACAGTGGAAACACCATATATTTT. Its protein product is CASSPQGDSGNTIYF.

The chain joins TRBV28 to TRBJ2-5; D might be TRBD1 (5 bases). Trimming removed 1 base from V and 1 base from J, with 13 bases in between. This CDR3 region has 16 residues. The germline V gene has CDR1 MDHEN and CDR2 SYDVKM. Here the CDR3 reads CASSLFQARGQETQYF. CDR3 nucleotides: TGTGCCAGCAGTTTATTCCAGGCAAGGGGCCAAGAGACCCAGTACTTC. Full variable domain (rest looked up from reference TRBV28 and TRBJ2-5): DVKVTQSSRYLVKRTGEKVFLECVQDMDHENMFWYRQDPGLGLRLIYFSYDVKMKEKGDIPEGYSVSREKKERFSLILESASTNQTSMYLCASSLFQARGQETQYFGPGTRLLVL.

The chain uses TRBV29-1 and TRBJ2-2, with 10 nucleotides matching TRBD2. Losses at the gene ends were 5 bases for V and 5 bases for J; bases not matched to a gene: 5. This CDR3 has 14 amino acids. The germline gives CDR1 SQVTM, CDR2 ANQGSEA. The CDR3 reads CSVPSGSGTGELFF. In DNA form, the CDR3 reads TGCAGCGTTCCTAGCGGGAGTGGGACCGGGGAGCTGTTTTTT.